Listed here are 27 T cell receptor beta chains from one sample, sequenced in a study of T cells in Graves' hyperthyroidism and ophthalmopathy. From RNA transcripts, TCR beta CDR3 regions were amplified. RT-PCR in the first round (using the HTBI primer set) targeted the TCR CDR3. TCRdb re-called the multiplex PCR reads with MiXCR, one entry per CDR3 protein. The sample shows around 520,000 distinct CDR3 sequences, less than 25% of them seen only once. Specimen: blood. The receptors here all came from a woman younger than 45 with Graves' ophthalmopathy.

On this clonotype itself: Likely a read error: the CDR3 ends without its conserved phenylalanine or tryptophan. The CDR3 loop is CASSRPLTKGNTEAFL. In DNA form, the CDR3 reads TGTGCCAGCAGCCGACCGTTGACGAAGGGGAACACTGAAGCTTTCTTA. This chain links TRBV27 with TRBJ1-1, with D unclear. CDR3 length equals 16 residues. Germline V gene data show CDR1 as MNHEY and CDR2 as SMNVEV (reference sequence). Trimming took 6 bases from V and 1 from J, leaving 18 bases between them.

This clonotype has more than one count but fewer than ten. This chain links TRBV14 with TRBJ1-1; D gene uncertain. The CDR3 consists of 13 residues. V was cut by 2 bases and J by 7 bases, with 11 bases left in between. The germline V gene has CDR1 SGHDN and CDR2 FVKESK. As DNA, the CDR3 is TGTGCCAGCAGCCAAACGTCGCAGGTTGAAGCTTTCTTT. Its protein is CASSQTSQVEAFF.

This clonotype turned up a few times. The V call is TRBV6-5, the J call TRBJ2-7; weak D call: TRBD1 (5 bases). Germline-derived CDR1 and CDR2 are MNHEY and SVGAGI. V was cut by 2 bases and J by 0 bases, with 11 bases left in between. This CDR3 is built from 15 residues. CDR3 amino acids: CASSYEGASSYEQYF. The DNA of the CDR3 is TGTGCCAGCAGTTACGAAGGGGCGAGCTCCTACGAGCAGTACTTC.

J is TRBJ1-1 and V is TRBV18; D may be TRBD1 (6 bases). This CDR3 comprises 17 residues. V lost 1 base and J lost 3, with 18 bases in between. CDR1 and CDR2 (germline): KGHSH, LQKENI. Written as DNA, the CDR3 is TGTGCCAGCTCACCACGGGCAGGGGCGATTCCTGACACTGAAGCTTTCTTT. This gives the protein CASSPRAGAIPDTEAFF. Based on the CDR3 plus reference TRBV18 and TRBJ1-1, the full variable domain is NAGVMQNPRHLVRRRGQEARLRCSPMKGHSHVYWYRQLPEEGLKFMVYLQKENIIDESGMPKERFSAEFPKEGPSILRIQQVVRGDSAAYFCASSPRAGAIPDTEAFFGQGTRLTVV.

The chain uses TRBV7-9 and TRBJ1-1; 7 nucleotides line up with TRBD1. CDR1 is SEHNR, CDR2 FQNEAQ, per germline (reference sequence). CDR3 length: 15 residues. The V gene end was trimmed by 5 bases and the J gene end by 2 bases; junction bases not matched to a gene: 8. The CDR3 here is CASSHFDRDNTEAFF. CDR3 nucleotides: TGTGCCAGCAGCCACTTCGACAGGGACAACACTGAAGCTTTCTTT.

This clonotype was recorded at least ten times. The chain carries TRBV6-5 and TRBJ1-5; no clear D gene. The length of the CDR3 is 16 residues. Germline V gene data show CDR1 as MNHEY and CDR2 as SVGAGI. V was pared by 3 bases and J by 6 bases, with 18 bases between. The CDR3 nucleotides read TGTGCCAGCAGTTATGACGGTGGGAGGGCATCTCAGCCCCAGCATTTT. It translates to CASSYDGGRASQPQHF.

This clonotype has at least ten counts. The chain carries TRBV28 and TRBJ2-7; 10 bases are shared with TRBD2. Looked up from germline, CDR1 is MDHEN and CDR2 is SYDVKM. With V trimmed by 5 bases and J by 7 bases, 11 bases remained unmatched. This CDR3 is 15 amino acids long. The CDR3, as DNA: TGTGCCAGCAGTACCAGCGGGGGGGGGAGTAGAGAGCAGTACTTC. Protein: CASSTSGGGSREQYF.

The V gene is TRBV12-5, the J gene TRBJ2-7, with D uncertain. Germline V gives CDR1 LGHNT, CDR2 FRNRAP. This CDR3 has 14 residues. V was shortened by 0 bases and J by 3 bases, with 9 bases between the two germline ends. The CDR3 spells CASGLVLRDYEQYF. CDR3 DNA sequence: TGTGCTAGTGGTTTGGTATTGAGAGACTACGAGCAGTACTTC.

This chain joins TRBV6-1 and TRBJ1-1, with 9 bases that match TRBD1. Germline CDR1 reads MNHNS; CDR2 reads SASEGT. With 8 bases clipped from V and 8 bases from J, the junction kept 3 bases outside the gene matches. CDR3 length: 11 amino acids. The CDR3 DNA is TGTGCCAGCGCCGGGACAGGGGAAGCTTTCTTT. It yields the protein CASAGTGEAFF.

J is TRBJ1-5 and V is TRBV6-1, with 8 bases aligning to TRBD1. This CDR3 region has 18 residues. Germline values: CDR1 MNHNS, CDR2 SASEGT. Unmatched junction bases numbered 12, after V lost 4 bases and J lost 1 base. CDR3 amino acids: CASSVSGQAVPSNQPQHF. In nucleotides, the CDR3 is TGTGCCAGCAGTGTGTCGGGACAGGCCGTACCCAGCAATCAGCCCCAGCATTTT.

This clonotype showed up just a few times. This sequence joins TRBV7-2 and TRBJ1-2, with a tentative D call TRBD1 (5 bases). Germline lookup yields CDR1 SGHTA and CDR2 FQGNSA. Between the trimmed V and J ends, which lost 0 bases and 4 bases, there was a span of 12 bases. CDR3 length equals 15 residues. As DNA, the CDR3 is TGTGCCAGCAGCTTAGCTACAGGATCCCCCTATGGCTACACCTTC. This translates into CASSLATGSPYGYTF.

The table lists this clonotype with many counts. The V call is TRBV20-1, the J call TRBJ2-7, with 7 bases lining up with TRBD1. Trimming cost V 2 bases and J 7 bases; bases outside gene matches: 8. Germline V gives CDR1 DFQATT, CDR2 SNEGSKA (reference sequence). The CDR3 runs to 13 residues. The CDR3 protein is CSARLGTAREQYF. In DNA form, the CDR3 reads TGCAGTGCTAGATTAGGGACAGCTAGGGAGCAGTACTTC.

Ten or more counts support this clonotype. J is TRBJ1-2 and V is TRBV19; weak D call: TRBD1 (6 bases). With 8 bases removed from V and 7 bases from J, the gap between germline ends came to 20 bases. Per the germline V gene, CDR1 is LNHDA and CDR2 is SQIVND (reference sequence). The CDR3 length is 14 residues. This CDR3 is CASHEQRQAGGYTF. The CDR3 DNA follows: TGTGCCAGTCACGAACAACGACAGGCGGGTGGCTACACCTTC.

The table lists this clonotype with many counts. V is TRBV6-5 and J is TRBJ1-1, with D possibly being TRBD1 (6 bases). Trimming removed 6 bases from V and 3 bases from J, with 20 bases in between. The CDR3 has 16 amino acids. CDR1 is MNHEY and CDR2 is SVGAGI in the germline V gene. The CDR3 is CASRQPWDKKYTEAFF. The CDR3 bases are TGTGCCAGCAGACAGCCGTGGGACAAGAAATACACTGAAGCTTTCTTT.

This clonotype has a count of ten or more. The chain joins TRBV12-3 or TRBV12-4 to TRBJ2-3; a possible D gene is TRBD2 (5 bases). Between the trimmed V and J ends, which lost 3 bases and 6 bases, there was a span of 7 bases. CDR3 length equals 12 residues. For the CDR3, the DNA is TGTGCCAGCAGTTTGCGGGCGGATACGCAGTATTTT. Residues: CASSLRADTQYF.

The chain couples TRBV5-1 to TRBJ1-5; possible D gene TRBD1, 5 bases. V lost 4 bases and J 5 bases, leaving 13 bases between the germline ends. The CDR3 covers 14 residues. The germline gives CDR1 SGHRS, CDR2 YFSETQ. For the CDR3, the DNA is TGCGCCAGCAGCCCCCTGGGGGAGGATCAGCCCCAGCATTTT. Its protein is CASSPLGEDQPQHF.

There are a few counts of this clonotype. The CDR3, as DNA: TGTGCCACCGCCCAAGGACTAGCGGCCGAGCAGTACTTC. It yields the protein CATAQGLAAEQYF. The V and J genes are TRBV2 and TRBJ2-7; TRBD2 matches at 10 bases. J lost 6 bases, V lost 10 bases, and 9 bases had no gene match. CDR3 length: 13 residues. Germline V gene lookup returns CDR1 SNHLY and CDR2 FYNNEI.

V gene TRBV6-5 combines with J gene TRBJ1-2; 7 nucleotides agree with TRBD1. This CDR3 has 16 amino acids. Germline CDR1 reads MNHEY; CDR2 reads SVGAGI. With V trimmed by 2 bases and J by 3 bases, 9 bases remained unmatched. This chain's CDR3 is CASSYGGRTGDYGYTF. CDR3 sequence (DNA): TGTGCCAGCAGTTACGGTGGGAGGACAGGCGACTATGGCTACACCTTC.

This clonotype was counted many times. The chain employs TRBV7-3 and TRBJ1-2; weak D call: TRBD1 (5 bases). The V end was cut by 5 bases, the J end by 5 bases, with 18 bases between. The CDR3 spans 15 residues. Germline V gene data show CDR1 as SGHTA and CDR2 as FQGTGA. The chain's CDR3 is CASSPGGVDYYGYTF. CDR3 sequence (DNA): TGTGCCAGCAGCCCCGGAGGGGTTGATTATTATGGCTACACCTTC.

This clonotype was detected only a few times. This chain connects TRBV25-1 to TRBJ2-1, with 9 bases aligning to TRBD1. V shed 5 bases and J 4 bases; nucleotides not matched to a gene: 6. Per germline, CDR1 MGHDK and CDR2 SYGVNS. The CDR3 is 15 amino acids. CDR3 coding DNA: TGTGCCAGCAGTAGACCGGGACAGGGATACAATGAGCAGTTCTTC. Encoded protein: CASSRPGQGYNEQFF.

In this sample, this clonotype turned up many times. The CDR3 here is CASSPAGFGNYGYTF. The CDR3 DNA is TGCGCCAGCAGCCCAGCAGGGTTTGGCAACTATGGCTACACCTTC. The J gene is TRBJ1-2, the V gene TRBV5-1; D is possibly TRBD1 (5 bases). The V gene lost 4 bases and the J gene lost 2 bases, with 15 bases spanning the gap. There are 15 residues in the CDR3. Germline CDR1 SGHRS, CDR2 YFSETQ.

This clonotype was counted ten times or more. The chain carries TRBV15 and TRBJ2-4; D gene unclear. The CDR3 spans 12 residues. Between the trimmed V and J ends, which lost 2 bases and 5 bases, there was a span of 4 bases. The germline V gene has CDR1 LNHNV and CDR2 YYDKDF (reference sequence). The CDR3 nucleotides are TGTGCCACCAGCAGAACAGAAAACATTCAGTACTTC. Amino acid sequence: CATSRTENIQYF.

The V call is TRBV28, the J call TRBJ1-5, with D unclear. CDR1 and CDR2 (germline): MDHEN, SYDVKM. Between the trimmed V and J ends, which lost 6 bases and 9 bases, there was a span of 9 bases. The CDR3 runs 11 residues. CDR3 in DNA: TGTGCCAGCAGCCGCGGTGGGCCCCAGCATTTT. It specifies CASSRGGPQHF.

This clonotype showed up many times. V is TRBV20-1 and J is TRBJ1-2; D possibly corresponds to TRBD1 (5 bases). Germline loops: CDR1 DFQATT, CDR2 SNEGSKA (reference sequence). With 3 bases removed from V and 7 bases from J, the gap between germline ends came to 18 bases. This CDR3 comprises 14 residues. The CDR3 region is CSASWVVGDFGYTF. DNA of the CDR3: TGCAGTGCTAGTTGGGTCGTAGGGGATTTTGGCTACACCTTC.

This clonotype was picked up many times. The chain is built from TRBV10-3 and TRBJ2-7; 7 nucleotides line up with TRBD1. V trimming: 3 bases; J trimming: 2 bases; junction bases outside the gene matches: 1. The germline gives CDR1 ENHRY, CDR2 SYGVKD. This CDR3 spans 13 amino acids. This chain's CDR3 is CAISDQGAYEQYF. As DNA, the CDR3 is TGTGCCATCAGTGATCAGGGGGCCTACGAGCAGTACTTC.

This clonotype was seen a few times. The chain employs TRBV27 and TRBJ2-4, with unresolved D. This CDR3 is 19 amino acids long. The ends were cut back, 5 bases at V and 0 bases at J, with 23 bases in the middle. The V gene's germline CDR1 is MNHEY and CDR2 SMNVEV (reference sequence). The CDR3 is CASSTTPDVERLAKNIQYF. In nucleotides, the CDR3 is TGTGCCAGCAGTACAACCCCCGATGTGGAGCGACTAGCCAAAAACATTCAGTACTTC.

This clonotype has only a few counts. This rearrangement joins TRBV5-8 to TRBJ2-5; D might be TRBD2 (6 bases). This CDR3 is 14 amino acids long. The V gene lost 4 bases and the J gene lost 3 bases, with 13 bases spanning the gap. Germline CDR1 is SGHTS and CDR2 is YDEGEE. For the CDR3, the DNA is TGTGCCAGCAGCGTGTATAGCGGAGAAGAGACCCAGTACTTC. Translation gives CASSVYSGEETQYF.